Each of the 6 T cell receptor beta chains below was sequenced from the same sample in a study of cytomegalovirus exposure and HLA in healthy donors. PCR was performed using 60 Vbeta and 13 Jbeta primers. Generated by immunoSEQ multiplex PCR, the TCRdb table keeps only in-frame clones and is missing some. The sample has about 210,000 clones, 80% to 90% seen once; the top ten hold 0.25% to 0.4%. The sample comprised PBMCs. Receptors were obtained from a woman in her 30s in good health and CMV-seronegative.

V and J are TRBV5-1 and TRBJ1-1; D is unresolved. Germline V lookup: CDR1 SGHRS, CDR2 YFSETQ. V gave up 2 bases and J gave up 5 bases, with 10 bases separating them. CDR3 size: 13 residues. In nucleotides, the CDR3 is TGCGCCAGCAGCTTCAACCGGGAGACTGAAGCTTTCTTT. Amino acid sequence: CASSFNRETEAFF.

The chain couples TRBV7-9 to TRBJ2-5, with D possibly TRBD2 on 5 matching bases. Looked up from germline, CDR1 is SEHNR and CDR2 is FQNEAQ (reference sequence). This CDR3 spans 14 amino acids. Trimming left V 4 bases short and J 2 bases short, with 11 bases between. The CDR3 coding sequence is TGTGCCAGCAGCTCCCCGGACTCTCAAGAGACCCAGTACTTC. Translating it yields CASSSPDSQETQYF.

The rearrangement uses TRBV7-9 and TRBJ2-1; TRBD2 might be the D (6 bases). The germline V and J ends were trimmed by 7 bases and 8 bases, with 12 bases remaining between them. Germline loops: CDR1 SEHNR, CDR2 FQNEAQ (reference sequence). This CDR3 has 12 amino acids. The CDR3 sequence is CASMEGLDEQFF. The CDR3 region has the DNA TGTGCCAGCATGGAGGGCCTGGATGAGCAGTTCTTC.

The chain has TRBV25-1 and TRBJ1-1; D unresolved. The V gene lost 6 bases and the J gene lost 1 base, with 12 bases spanning the gap. CDR3 size: 14 residues. Germline V gene sequence: CDR1 MGHDK, CDR2 SYGVNS. CDR3: CASRTWRENTEAFF. For the CDR3, the DNA is TGTGCCAGCAGGACTTGGAGGGAGAACACTGAAGCTTTCTTT.

Points on this clone: Other DNA sequences in this specimen translate into the identical CDR3. The chain couples TRBV5-1 to TRBJ2-1; possibly TRBD2 for D (5 bases). The CDR3 loop spans 13 amino acids. V gave up 0 bases and J gave up 4 bases, with 5 bases separating them. The germline V gene encodes CDR1 SGHRS and CDR2 YFSETQ. For the CDR3, the DNA is TGCGCCAGCAGCTTGGGGACTTACAATGAGCAGTTCTTC. Protein product: CASSLGTYNEQFF.

The CDR3 here is CASSSGTTDTQYF. Here the CDR3 DNA reads TGTGCCAGCAGCTCGGGGACAACTGATACGCAGTATTTT. J is TRBJ2-3 and V is TRBV7-3, with a possible D match to TRBD1 (6 bases). Germline V gives CDR1 SGHTA, CDR2 FQGTGA. This CDR3 comprises 13 residues. V lost 4 bases to trimming and J lost 6 bases, with 11 bases between them.